These 8 T cell receptor beta chains were all obtained from the same sample, sequenced in a study of OX40 agonist ivuxolimab in advanced cancers. The repertoire was sequenced with immunoSEQ multiplex PCR; TCRdb's copy has only in-frame clones and lacks some. The data hold fewer than 75,000 clones, with around nine tenths observed a single time. Sample: CD4+ or CD8+ T cells sorted from blood, taken in a trial of the OX40 agonist ivuxolimab. The receptors come from an adult with an advanced solid tumor such as melanoma, head and neck, liver or kidney cancer.

The J gene is TRBJ1-1, the V gene TRBV25-1; D gene ambiguous. The CDR3 is 14 amino acids. Trimming removed 1 base from V and 4 bases from J, with 10 bases in between. Germline V gene sequence: CDR1 MGHDK, CDR2 SYGVNS. CDR3 sequence: CASSEWVGSTEAFF. The DNA for the CDR3 is TGTGCCAGCAGTGAATGGGTGGGTAGCACTGAAGCTTTCTTT.

The V and J genes are TRBV10-3 and TRBJ2-6; D possibly corresponds to TRBD1 (6 bases). The CDR3 consists of 15 residues. Germline CDR1 is ENHRY and CDR2 is SYGVKD. V dropped 4 bases and J dropped 0 bases, with 7 bases sitting between them. The DNA for the CDR3 is TGTGCCATCAGTGCCAGGGGCTCTGGGGCCAACGTCCTGACTTTC. Its protein product is CAISARGSGANVLTF.

The chain couples TRBV7-2 to TRBJ2-1, with 9 bases identical to TRBD2. Unmatched junction bases numbered 8, after V lost 1 base and J lost 7 bases. In germline, CDR1 is SGHTA, CDR2 FQGNSA. The CDR3 has 16 residues. CDR3 DNA sequence: TGTGCCAGCAGCTTAGGGGGCCTAGCGGGACGGAATGAGCAGTTCTTC. It yields the protein CASSLGGLAGRNEQFF.

The chain employs TRBV5-1 and TRBJ2-3; possibly TRBD2 for D (5 bases). Germline V gives CDR1 SGHRS, CDR2 YFSETQ. V was pared by 4 bases and J by 2 bases, with 14 bases between. This CDR3 has 15 residues. In nucleotides, the CDR3 is TGCGCCAGCAGCCCCGGGGTAGGGTACACAGATACGCAGTATTTT. Protein product: CASSPGVGYTDTQYF.

The V gene is TRBV7-6, the J gene TRBJ2-5; 7 positions match TRBD1. V was clipped by 7 bases and J by 2 bases; unmatched bases: 4. Germline values: CDR1 SGHVS, CDR2 FNYEAQ. The length of the CDR3 is 13 residues. The CDR3 loop reads CASTRDSQETQYF. The CDR3 DNA reads TGTGCCAGCACCCGGGACAGTCAAGAGACCCAGTACTTC. Full variable domain (remainder filled in from reference TRBV7-6 and TRBJ2-5): GAGVSQSPRYKVTKRGQDVALRCDPISGHVSLYWYRQALGQGPEFLTYFNYEAQQDKSGLPNDRFSAERPEGSISTLTIQRTEQRDSAMYRCASTRDSQETQYFGPGTRLLVL.

In this sample, this clone turned up a few times. This chain uses TRBV27 with TRBJ2-2, with 14 bases aligning to TRBD2. The CDR3 loop spans 16 amino acids. Germline CDR1 is MNHEY and CDR2 is SMNVEV (reference sequence). Trimming at V came to 6 bases and at J to 4 bases, leaving 4 bases not matched to a gene. The CDR3 DNA reads as TGTGCCAGCAGCATCGGGACTAGCGGGAGCACCGGGGAGCTGTTTTTT. This encodes CASSIGTSGSTGELFF.

The chain uses TRBV21-1 and TRBJ2-7; no check of the table's D call, TRBD1, against the DNA was made. TRBV21-1 is shown as a pseudogene. The CDR3 runs 16 residues. CDR3 DNA: TGTGCCAGCAGCAATGTGCTAGAGGGGGCTCGGTTCGAGCAGTACTTC. Its translation: CASSNVLEGARFEQYF.

CDR3 nucleotides: TGCGCCAGCAGCTTCCAGGGTCCCGCTGCTTTCGGCTACACCTTC. The encoded protein is CASSFQGPAAFGYTF. The rearrangement links TRBV5-1 to TRBJ1-2; TRBD1 might be the D (5 bases). CDR3 size: 15 residues. Trimming took off 2 bases at V and 8 bases at J, with 19 bases between the two ends. Germline values: CDR1 SGHRS, CDR2 YFSETQ.